The 14 T cell receptor beta chains listed next were all sequenced from one sample in a study of blood T cell repertoires in COVID-19. The repertoire was sequenced with immunoSEQ multiplex PCR; TCRdb's copy has only in-frame clones and lacks some. The table has under 150,000 clones, 70% to 85% seen once. The sample taken for sequencing was peripheral blood. The receptors derive from a woman of 80 years or more with acute or convalescent COVID-19.

V is TRBV7-9 and J is TRBJ2-7; D perhaps matches TRBD1 (5 bases). This CDR3 region has 15 residues. V lost 1 base and J 2 bases, leaving 12 bases between the germline ends. CDR1 is SEHNR, CDR2 FQNEAQ, per germline (reference sequence). The chain's CDR3 is CASSLGQGIAYEQYF. DNA for the CDR3: TGTGCCAGCAGCTTAGGCCAGGGAATCGCCTACGAGCAGTACTTC.

The J gene is TRBJ2-1, the V gene TRBV30; D might be TRBD1 (5 bases). The CDR3 is 11 residues long. V lost 3 bases and J lost 8, with 8 bases in between. Germline V CDR1 and CDR2: GTSNPN, SVGIG (reference sequence). The CDR3 DNA reads TGTGCCTGGAGGACAGCGTATGAGCAGTTCTTC. Protein sequence: CAWRTAYEQFF.

The chain joins TRBV27 to TRBJ1-5; 11 positions match TRBD1. Germline lookup yields CDR1 MNHEY and CDR2 SMNVEV (reference sequence). CDR3 size: 15 residues. The V gene end was trimmed by 4 bases and the J gene end by 7 bases; junction bases not matched to a gene: 6. CDR3 sequence (DNA): TGTGCCAGCAGTTCGGACAGGGGGCCTAACCAGCCCCAGCATTTT. Translated, it gives CASSSDRGPNQPQHF.

The chain carries TRBV27 and TRBJ2-3; TRBD2 matches 9 bases. Trimming cost V 6 bases and J 0 bases; bases outside gene matches: 4. CDR1 is MNHEY, CDR2 SMNVEV, per germline (reference sequence). This CDR3 has 15 amino acids. As DNA, the CDR3 is TGTGCCAGCAGCGCAACTAGCGGGAGCACAGATACGCAGTATTTT. Translating gives CASSATSGSTDTQYF.

The gene calls are TRBV18 and TRBJ2-5, with D possibly matching TRBD1 (5 bases). Per germline, CDR1 KGHSH and CDR2 LQKENI. CDR3 length equals 13 residues. V shed 2 bases and J shed 5 bases, with 9 bases lying between them. Written as DNA, the CDR3 is TGTGCCAGCTCACCAAGGAAGGGGGAGACCCAGTACTTC. Amino acids: CASSPRKGETQYF.

The V gene is TRBV7-2, the J gene TRBJ2-5, with TRBD1 matching 7 bases. The germline CDR1 and CDR2 sequences are SGHTA and FQGNSA. V shed 4 bases and J 5 bases; nucleotides not matched to a gene: 7. The CDR3 sequence is 14 residues long. The CDR3 region is CASSSTGVEETQYF. The CDR3 nucleotides read TGTGCCAGCAGCTCAACAGGGGTCGAGGAGACCCAGTACTTC.

This clone appeared a single time. The V gene is TRBV3-1 (or the pseudogene TRBV3-2), the J gene TRBJ2-7; 11 positions agree with TRBD2. This CDR3 region has 15 residues. Germline V CDR1 and CDR2: LGHDT, YNNKEL (reference sequence). The ends lost 2 bases at V and 4 bases at J; junction bases unmatched: 4. CDR3 nucleotide sequence: TGTGCCAGCAGCCAACCAGGACTAGCGGGTTACGAGCAGTACTTC. Translated: CASSQPGLAGYEQYF.

The gene calls are TRBV11-3 and TRBJ2-2; 15 nucleotides align to TRBD2. The germline V gene encodes CDR1 SGHNT and CDR2 YENEEA. V shed 4 bases and J 0 bases; nucleotides not matched to a gene: 3. The CDR3 runs 18 residues. The CDR3 sequence is CASSSGLAGGSNTGELFF. CDR3 bases: TGTGCCAGCAGCTCGGGACTAGCGGGAGGCTCGAACACCGGGGAGCTGTTTTTT.

V is TRBV9 and J is TRBJ1-6; no clear D. Germline V gene sequence: CDR1 SGDLS, CDR2 YYNGEE. V was shortened by 2 bases and J by 0 bases, with 9 bases between the two germline ends. The CDR3 runs 16 residues. The CDR3 DNA sequence: TGTGCCAGCAGCGTTATTCCAGACTCCTATAATTCACCCCTCCACTTT. Translated: CASSVIPDSYNSPLHF.

The CDR3 is CASSQGQFFTEAFF. The CDR3 DNA reads as TGTGCCAGCAGCCAGGGACAGTTTTTCACTGAAGCTTTCTTT. The rearrangement links TRBV14 to TRBJ1-1; 7 nucleotides align to TRBD1. With V trimmed by 3 bases and J by 4 bases, 5 bases remained unmatched. The germline CDR1 and CDR2 sequences are SGHDN and FVKESK. The CDR3 extends over 14 amino acids.

This clone occurred a few times. The V gene is TRBV27, the J gene TRBJ1-2; 8 nucleotides agree with TRBD1. CDR3 length: 17 residues. V was clipped by 6 bases and J by 0 bases; unmatched bases: 12. Germline values: CDR1 MNHEY, CDR2 SMNVEV (reference sequence). The CDR3 sequence: CASSPEDRARANYGYTF. CDR3 DNA sequence: TGTGCCAGCAGCCCCGAGGACAGGGCCAGAGCTAACTATGGCTACACCTTC.

The chain is built from TRBV6-2 or TRBV6-3 and TRBJ2-1, with 10 bases that match TRBD2. CDR1 MNHEY and CDR2 SVGEGT come from the germline V gene. V shed 3 bases, J shed 0 bases, and the junction held 11 bases outside the gene matches. CDR3 length: 19 residues. CDR3: CASSYQMLAGGSSYNEQFF. The CDR3 bases are TGTGCCAGCAGTTATCAGATGTTAGCGGGAGGAAGCTCCTACAATGAGCAGTTCTTC.

V usage is TRBV7-2 and J usage is TRBJ1-1; unclear D gene. The CDR3 loop spans 12 amino acids. Trimming left V 5 bases short and J 6 bases short, with 10 bases between. The germline V gene encodes CDR1 SGHTA and CDR2 FQGNSA. The CDR3 spells CASSDIYAEAFF. For the CDR3, the DNA is TGTGCCAGCAGCGACATCTATGCTGAAGCTTTCTTT.

The chain joins TRBV6-6 to TRBJ1-1; 7 bases are shared with TRBD1. The germline gives CDR1 MNHNY, CDR2 SVGAGI (reference sequence). J was trimmed by 4 bases and V by 6 bases; bases with no gene match: 8. The CDR3 contains 14 residues. The CDR3 region has the DNA TGTGCCAGCAGCTCGCGACAGGGACCCACTGAAGCTTTCTTT. It codes for CASSSRQGPTEAFF.